Listed below are T cell receptor beta chains from one sample, sequenced in a study of OX40 agonist ivuxolimab in advanced cancers. Clones were read by immunoSEQ multiplex PCR, and TCRdb kept only the in-frame ones, dropping some. The table lists tens of thousands of clones, about nine tenths of them singletons, with more than 15% in the top ten. The input for sequencing was CD4+ or CD8+ T cells sorted from blood, taken in a trial of the OX40 agonist ivuxolimab. The receptors here all came from an adult with an advanced solid tumor such as melanoma, head and neck, liver or kidney cancer. Each CDR3 is given with its conserved first and last residue. The D gene is left open where the match is weak. The size entry is marked missing in some rows and otherwise reads once, few, many or a size class.

j_call: TRBJ1-1; v_call: TRBV28; d_call: .; clone_size: .; cdr3_length: 14; cdr3_aa: CASSLDPKNTEAFF; cdr3_nt: TGTGCCAGCAGTTTGGATCCCAAGAACACTGAAGCTTTCTTT
j_call: TRBJ1-1; v_call: TRBV4-2; d_call: .; clone_size: .; cdr3_length: 14; cdr3_aa: CASSPNEGVAEAFF; cdr3_nt: TGTGCCAGCAGCCCCAATGAAGGGGTTGCTGAAGCTTTCTTT
j_call: TRBJ1-5; v_call: TRBV28; d_call: .; clone_size: .; cdr3_length: 14; cdr3_aa: CASSFRTQGQPQHF; cdr3_nt: TGTGCCAGCAGTTTTAGGACCCAGGGGCAGCCCCAGCATTTT
j_call: TRBJ2-7; v_call: TRBV5-4; d_call: TRBD1; clone_size: .; cdr3_length: 14; cdr3_aa: CASSLGGQIYEQYF; cdr3_nt: TGTGCCAGCAGCTTGGGGGGACAGATCTACGAGCAGTACTTC
j_call: TRBJ2-3; v_call: TRBV6-5; d_call: .; clone_size: .; cdr3_length: 15; cdr3_aa: CASSYSRGSTDTQYF; cdr3_nt: TGTGCCAGCAGTTACTCTCGCGGCAGCACAGATACGCAGTATTTT
j_call: TRBJ2-2; v_call: TRBV9; d_call: .; clone_size: once; cdr3_length: 15; cdr3_aa: CASSVGHFNTGELFF; cdr3_nt: TGTGCCAGCAGCGTGGGACACTTTAACACCGGGGAGCTGTTTTTT
j_call: TRBJ2-2; v_call: TRBV4-3; d_call: .; clone_size: .; cdr3_length: 15; cdr3_aa: CASSQESDPTGELFF; cdr3_nt: TGCGCCAGCAGCCAAGAGAGCGACCCCACCGGGGAGCTGTTTTTT
j_call: TRBJ1-1; v_call: TRBV18; d_call: TRBD1; clone_size: .; cdr3_length: 14; cdr3_aa: CASSPTGGSTEAFF; cdr3_nt: TGTGCCAGCTCACCGACAGGGGGGAGCACTGAAGCTTTCTTT
j_call: TRBJ2-2; v_call: TRBV18; d_call: .; clone_size: .; cdr3_length: 14; cdr3_aa: CASSPPINTGELFF; cdr3_nt: TGTGCCAGCTCACCACCGATAAACACCGGGGAGCTGTTTTTT
j_call: TRBJ1-5; v_call: TRBV6-5; d_call: .; clone_size: .; cdr3_length: 15; cdr3_aa: CASSYSGAQGQPQHF; cdr3_nt: TGTGCCAGCAGTTACTCCGGCGCGCAGGGACAGCCCCAGCATTTT
j_call: TRBJ2-7; v_call: TRBV7-8; d_call: TRBD1; clone_size: .; cdr3_length: 14; cdr3_aa: CASSLAGRGNQQYF; cdr3_nt: TGTGCCAGCAGCTTAGCGGGCAGGGGGAACCAGCAGTACTTC
j_call: TRBJ1-2; v_call: TRBV4-3; d_call: TRBD1; clone_size: .; cdr3_length: 16; cdr3_aa: CASSLTRDRGYYGYTF; cdr3_nt: TGCGCCAGCAGCCTAACCCGGGACAGAGGGTACTATGGCTACACCTTC
j_call: TRBJ2-7; v_call: TRBV7-8; d_call: .; clone_size: .; cdr3_length: 15; cdr3_aa: CASSLGGSPSYEQYF; cdr3_nt: TGTGCCAGCAGCTTAGGGGGAAGTCCCTCCTACGAGCAGTACTTC
j_call: TRBJ2-1; v_call: TRBV5-6; d_call: TRBD2; clone_size: .; cdr3_length: 15; cdr3_aa: CASSAGLAGAYEQFF; cdr3_nt: TGTGCCAGCAGCGCAGGACTAGCGGGAGCCTATGAGCAGTTCTTC
j_call: TRBJ2-3; v_call: TRBV4-1; d_call: .; clone_size: .; cdr3_length: 15; cdr3_aa: CASSREAYSTDTQYF; cdr3_nt: TGCGCCAGCAGCCGAGAAGCGTATAGCACAGATACGCAGTATTTT
j_call: TRBJ2-4; v_call: TRBV28; d_call: .; clone_size: .; cdr3_length: 16; cdr3_aa: CASSSPYRDSKNIQYF; cdr3_nt: TGTGCCAGCAGTTCGCCGTACAGGGATTCCAAAAACATTCAGTACTTC
j_call: TRBJ1-2; v_call: TRBV29-1; d_call: .; clone_size: .; cdr3_length: 13; cdr3_aa: CSVDGLPNYGYTF; cdr3_nt: TGCAGCGTTGACGGTCTCCCTAACTATGGCTACACCTTC
j_call: TRBJ1-1; v_call: TRBV9; d_call: .; clone_size: .; cdr3_length: 15; cdr3_aa: CASSVGVGRVTEAFF; cdr3_nt: TGTGCCAGCAGCGTAGGAGTAGGGAGGGTGACTGAAGCTTTCTTT
j_call: TRBJ2-1; v_call: TRBV27; d_call: .; clone_size: .; cdr3_length: 13; cdr3_aa: CASSLSRVHEQFF; cdr3_nt: TGTGCCAGCAGTTTATCAAGGGTCCATGAGCAGTTCTTC
j_call: TRBJ2-7; v_call: TRBV19; d_call: .; clone_size: once; cdr3_length: 14; cdr3_aa: CASRPGLLGGEQYF; cdr3_nt: TGTGCCAGTCGACCGGGACTCCTCGGGGGCGAGCAGTACTTC
j_call: TRBJ2-1; v_call: TRBV4-3; d_call: TRBD2; clone_size: .; cdr3_length: 16; cdr3_aa: CASSQDRAGVANEQFF; cdr3_nt: TGCGCCAGCAGCCAAGATAGAGCGGGAGTAGCCAATGAGCAGTTCTTC
j_call: TRBJ1-4; v_call: TRBV7-9; d_call: .; clone_size: .; cdr3_length: 12; cdr3_aa: CASTGQPGYLFF; cdr3_nt: TGTGCCAGCACCGGACAGCCCGGGTATCTGTTTTTT
j_call: TRBJ2-3; v_call: TRBV28; d_call: TRBD2; clone_size: .; cdr3_length: 16; cdr3_aa: CASSPTSEGGTDTQYF; cdr3_nt: TGTGCCAGCAGTCCAACTAGCGAAGGCGGCACAGATACGCAGTATTTT
j_call: TRBJ2-7; v_call: TRBV4-1; d_call: TRBD2; clone_size: .; cdr3_length: 16; cdr3_aa: CASSQSGTSGSYEQYF; cdr3_nt: TGCGCCAGCAGCCAAAGCGGGACTAGCGGATCCTACGAGCAGTACTTC
j_call: TRBJ2-7; v_call: TRBV7-6; d_call: TRBD1; clone_size: .; cdr3_length: 15; cdr3_aa: CASSGGQGFAYEQYF; cdr3_nt: TGTGCCAGCAGCGGGGGACAGGGGTTCGCCTACGAGCAGTACTTC
j_call: TRBJ2-7; v_call: TRBV18; d_call: TRBD2; clone_size: .; cdr3_length: 14; cdr3_aa: CASSPFQREDEQYF; cdr3_nt: TGTGCCAGCTCACCATTCCAGCGGGAGGATGAGCAGTACTTC
j_call: TRBJ2-1; v_call: TRBV4-3; d_call: TRBD2; clone_size: .; cdr3_length: 15; cdr3_aa: CASSQDMRGLAEQFF; cdr3_nt: TGCGCCAGCAGCCAAGATATGCGAGGACTAGCGGAGCAGTTCTTC
j_call: TRBJ2-7; v_call: TRBV5-4; d_call: TRBD1; clone_size: .; cdr3_length: 14; cdr3_aa: CASSTGTGGLEQYF; cdr3_nt: TGTGCCAGCAGCACCGGGACAGGGGGACTCGAGCAGTACTTC
j_call: TRBJ2-7; v_call: TRBV21-1; d_call: .; clone_size: .; cdr3_length: 18; cdr3_aa: CASSKVRKVLAATYEQYF; cdr3_nt: TGTGCCAGCAGCAAAGTAAGAAAAGTTTTGGCAGCCACCTACGAGCAGTACTTC
j_call: TRBJ2-7; v_call: TRBV27; d_call: .; clone_size: .; cdr3_length: 15; cdr3_aa: CASSLSPASNYEQYF; cdr3_nt: TGTGCCAGCAGTTTATCTCCAGCCTCTAACTACGAGCAGTACTTC
j_call: TRBJ2-7; v_call: TRBV30; d_call: TRBD2; clone_size: .; cdr3_length: 13; cdr3_aa: CAWSVAGVGEQYF; cdr3_nt: TGTGCCTGGTCCGTAGCGGGAGTAGGCGAGCAGTACTTC
j_call: TRBJ2-1; v_call: TRBV29-1; d_call: .; clone_size: .; cdr3_length: 11; cdr3_aa: CSVRQYNEQFF; cdr3_nt: TGCAGCGTTAGACAGTACAATGAGCAGTTCTTC
j_call: TRBJ1-1; v_call: TRBV28; d_call: .; clone_size: .; cdr3_length: 14; cdr3_aa: CASIQINRNTEAFF; cdr3_nt: TGTGCCAGCATCCAAATTAACAGGAACACTGAAGCTTTCTTT
j_call: TRBJ2-7; v_call: TRBV27; d_call: .; clone_size: few; cdr3_length: 14; cdr3_aa: CASSFVDSTYEQYF; cdr3_nt: TGTGCCAGCAGTTTCGTGGATTCCACCTACGAGCAGTACTTC
j_call: TRBJ2-1; v_call: TRBV4-2; d_call: .; clone_size: .; cdr3_length: 14; cdr3_aa: CASSQVGTYNEQFF; cdr3_nt: TGTGCCAGCAGCCAAGTAGGAACCTACAATGAGCAGTTCTTC
j_call: TRBJ2-7; v_call: TRBV11-3; d_call: .; clone_size: .; cdr3_length: 15; cdr3_aa: CASSYSPDNSYEQYF; cdr3_nt: TGTGCCAGCAGCTATTCCCCGGACAACTCCTACGAGCAGTACTTC
j_call: TRBJ2-3; v_call: TRBV5-6; d_call: .; clone_size: .; cdr3_length: 14; cdr3_aa: CASSFPRYTDTQYF; cdr3_nt: TGTGCCAGCAGCTTCCCCAGATACACAGATACGCAGTATTTT
j_call: TRBJ2-7; v_call: TRBV4-3; d_call: .; clone_size: .; cdr3_length: 16; cdr3_aa: CASSQDFPRVVNEQYF; cdr3_nt: TGCGCCAGCAGCCAAGATTTTCCCAGGGTGGTCAACGAGCAGTACTTC
j_call: TRBJ2-3; v_call: TRBV9; d_call: TRBD2; clone_size: .; cdr3_length: 15; cdr3_aa: CASSPSGSSTDTQYF; cdr3_nt: TGTGCCAGCAGTCCTAGCGGATCTAGCACAGATACGCAGTATTTT
j_call: TRBJ2-7; v_call: TRBV28; d_call: .; clone_size: medium-sized; cdr3_length: 12; cdr3_aa: CASSSEGHEQYF; cdr3_nt: TGTGCCAGCAGTTCCGAAGGACACGAGCAGTACTTC
j_call: TRBJ2-2; v_call: TRBV4-3; d_call: .; clone_size: .; cdr3_length: 15; cdr3_aa: CASSQERLSTGELFF; cdr3_nt: TGCGCCAGCAGCCAAGAGAGGTTAAGCACCGGGGAGCTGTTTTTT
j_call: TRBJ1-1; v_call: TRBV28; d_call: .; clone_size: .; cdr3_length: 13; cdr3_aa: CASSLGLGTEAFF; cdr3_nt: TGTGCCAGCAGTCTAGGGCTTGGCACTGAAGCTTTCTTT
j_call: TRBJ1-2; v_call: TRBV7-2; d_call: .; clone_size: .; cdr3_length: 18; cdr3_aa: CASSFSTDRVLPETGYTF; cdr3_nt: TGTGCCAGCAGCTTCTCAACGGACCGGGTCTTACCGGAGACTGGCTACACCTTC
j_call: TRBJ2-3; v_call: TRBV27; d_call: .; clone_size: .; cdr3_length: 12; cdr3_aa: CASSLGTDTQYF; cdr3_nt: TGTGCCAGCAGTTTAGGAACAGATACGCAGTATTTT
j_call: TRBJ2-3; v_call: TRBV2; d_call: .; clone_size: .; cdr3_length: 15; cdr3_aa: CASSDRGKSTDTQYF; cdr3_nt: TGTGCCAGCAGTGACAGGGGCAAGTCCACAGATACGCAGTATTTT
j_call: TRBJ2-1; v_call: TRBV4-3; d_call: .; clone_size: .; cdr3_length: 18; cdr3_aa: CASSQGDSSASAYNEQFF; cdr3_nt: TGCGCCAGCAGCCAAGGGGATTCCTCCGCCTCCGCCTACAATGAGCAGTTCTTC
j_call: TRBJ2-3; v_call: TRBV28; d_call: TRBD1; clone_size: .; cdr3_length: 13; cdr3_aa: CASSGQGSDTQYF; cdr3_nt: TGTGCCAGCAGTGGACAGGGCTCAGATACGCAGTATTTT
j_call: TRBJ2-1; v_call: TRBV5-1; d_call: TRBD1; clone_size: .; cdr3_length: 14; cdr3_aa: CASSLAVGDREQFF; cdr3_nt: TGCGCCAGCAGCTTGGCCGTAGGGGACAGGGAGCAGTTCTTC
j_call: TRBJ1-5; v_call: TRBV7-2; d_call: .; clone_size: .; cdr3_length: 13; cdr3_aa: CASSQDGNQPQHF; cdr3_nt: TGTGCCAGCAGTCAAGACGGGAATCAGCCCCAGCATTTT
j_call: TRBJ2-5; v_call: TRBV10-3; d_call: .; clone_size: .; cdr3_length: 14; cdr3_aa: CAISEGQGQETQYF; cdr3_nt: TGTGCCATCAGTGAGGGGCAGGGCCAAGAGACCCAGTACTTC